The 2 T cell receptor beta chains in this list originate from one sample, sequenced in a study of glioma-infiltrating T cells. The iRepertoire nested amplicon-rescue multiplex PCR amplified TCR alpha and beta CDR3s from RNA. TCRdb re-analysed the multiplex PCR reads in MiXCR, keeping a single row per CDR3 protein. The sample records about 93,000 distinct CDR3 sequences, approximately 40% being singletons. The sequenced sample was glioma tissue, nonneoplastic brain tissue, or PBMCs (not recorded which). The receptors come from a human donor with low-grade glioma or glioblastoma, undergoing nonglioma brain surgery, or in good health (not recorded which).

This clonotype was seen ten or more times. The genes are TRBV2 and TRBJ1-1; D gene ambiguous. CDR3 size: 12 residues. Germline V gene data show CDR1 as SNHLY and CDR2 as FYNNEI. Trimming cost V 11 bases and J 2 bases, with 12 bases left between them. In DNA, the CDR3 is TGTGCCCCCAAAAGGAGAAACACTGAAGCTTTCTTT. This gives the protein CAPKRRNTEAFF.

The CDR3, as DNA: TGCAGTGCTAGAAATAAGGGGGCACCCCTCCACTTT. Translated, it gives CSARNKGAPLHF. The chain carries TRBV20-1 and TRBJ1-6; D perhaps matches TRBD1 (6 bases). The CDR3 contains 12 residues. V gave up 2 bases and J gave up 11 bases, with 10 bases separating them. CDR1 is DFQATT, CDR2 SNEGSKA, per germline (reference sequence).